Listed below are T cell receptor beta chains from one sample, sequenced in a study of blood T cell repertoires in COVID-19. Here immunoSEQ multiplex PCR was the method, and the copy in TCRdb shows in-frame clones only, minus some. This table holds 250,000 or so clones, about 85% found once. Source material: peripheral blood. These receptor sequences come from a man in his late teens or twenties with active or convalescent COVID-19. The CDR3 runs from the conserved cysteine through the conserved F or W. Each record gives: J gene, V gene, D gene, clone size, CDR3 length, CDR3 DNA, CDR3 protein. The D gene is left open where the match is weak. Clone size is stated in some rows and not others, as once, few, many or a class when expanded.

>TRBJ1-3|TRBV7-7|-|-|15
TGTGCCAGCAGCTTAGACTTCTCCTCTGGAAACACCATATATTTT
CASSLDFSSGNTIYF
>TRBJ2-1|TRBV5-1|-|-|13
TGCGCCAGCAGCCTGACTCCTCGTGATGAGCAGTTCTTC
CASSLTPRDEQFF
>TRBJ2-7|TRBV11-2|-|-|13
TGTGCCAGCAGCTTCGAGGTGAGCCACGAGCAGTACTTC
CASSFEVSHEQYF
>TRBJ2-5|TRBV19|-|-|17
TGTGCCAGTAGTATAGTGGATCCTTTCGGTAGCTTAGAGACCCAGTACTTC
CASSIVDPFGSLETQYF
>TRBJ1-1|TRBV12-3/TRBV12-4|-|-|11
TGTGCCAGCAGTTTAGAACGAGAGGCTTTCTTT
CASSLEREAFF
>TRBJ2-3|TRBV9|TRBD1|-|14
TGTGCCAGCAGCGAAGGACAGGGGCCAGATACGCAGTATTTT
CASSEGQGPDTQYF
>TRBJ2-1|TRBV30|TRBD1|-|13
TGTGCCTGGAGTGTACAACAGGGGTATGAGCAGTTCTTC
CAWSVQQGYEQFF
>TRBJ1-6|TRBV28|-|-|16
TGTGCCAGCAGTTTAGCTGCCAGAAAGGGGTATTCACCCCTCCACTTT
CASSLAARKGYSPLHF
>TRBJ1-5|TRBV5-1|-|once|15
TGCGCCAGCAGCTTCTACCCAGGACAGAATCAGCCCCAGCATTTT
CASSFYPGQNQPQHF
>TRBJ2-3|TRBV11-2|-|-|15
TGTGCCAGCAGCGAGGGACTCCAGCCCCCAGATACGCAGTATTTT
CASSEGLQPPDTQYF
>TRBJ1-5|TRBV19|-|-|14
TGTGCCAGTACTCGTGAGGAGGTGTCTCAGCCCCAGCATTTT
CASTREEVSQPQHF
>TRBJ2-2|TRBV9|TRBD1|-|15
TGTGCCAGCAGCGTAGGCGACAGGGACACCGGGGAGCTGTTTTTT
CASSVGDRDTGELFF
>TRBJ1-2|TRBV28|-|once|13
TGTGCCAGCAGTTTTGGGGGCAACTATGGCTACACCTTC
CASSFGGNYGYTF
>TRBJ2-1|TRBV2|-|-|13
TGTGCCAGCAGTGCTAATACTTACAATGAGCAGTTCTTC
CASSANTYNEQFF
>TRBJ2-7|TRBV10-3|TRBD1|-|13
TGTGCCATCACCCGGGACAGGGACTACGAGCAGTACTTC
CAITRDRDYEQYF
>TRBJ1-2|TRBV6-5|TRBD1|-|16
TGTGCCAGCAGTTCCGGGACAGGGGGCGAGAACTATGGCTACACCTTC
CASSSGTGGENYGYTF
>TRBJ2-7|TRBV29-1|TRBD2|-|13
TGCAGTGTGGTGGGACTAGCGGGAACCGAGCAGTACTTC
CSVVGLAGTEQYF
>TRBJ1-1|TRBV19|-|-|13
TGTGCCAGTAAACTCCTCGGGAACACTGAAGCTTTCTTT
CASKLLGNTEAFF
>TRBJ2-1|TRBV6-2/TRBV6-3|TRBD2|-|14
TGTGCCAGCAGTTACCTAGCGGGACCCAATGAGCAGTTCTTC
CASSYLAGPNEQFF
>TRBJ2-3|TRBV28|TRBD1|-|13
TGTGCCAGCAGTAGAGGGGGCGAGTATACGCAGTATTTT
CASSRGGEYTQYF
>TRBJ2-2|TRBV6-2/TRBV6-3|-|-|14
TGTGCCAGCAGTCTCCTCCCGAACACCGGGGAGCTGTTTTTT
CASSLLPNTGELFF
>TRBJ1-2|TRBV13|-|once|18
TGTGCCAGCAGCACAGTTAGGCCTAGTCGGGGAAGGGACTATGGCTACACCTTC
CASSTVRPSRGRDYGYTF
>TRBJ2-5|TRBV11-2|-|-|14
TGTGCCAGCAGCCCCAGGGGCAGTCAAGAGACCCAGTACTTC
CASSPRGSQETQYF
>TRBJ2-2|TRBV11-3|TRBD1|-|18
TGTGCCAGCAGCTTCCGGGACAGGGACCTCCGAAGGGCCGGGGAGCTGTTTTTT
CASSFRDRDLRRAGELFF
>TRBJ2-5|TRBV7-8|-|few|14
TGTGCCAGCAGCCCCGCTGGGGTAAGGGGGACCCAGTACTTC
CASSPAGVRGTQYF
>TRBJ1-5|TRBV5-1|-|-|15
TGCGCCAGCAGCGCGGGGCACGCTGGAAATCAGCCCCAGCATTTT
CASSAGHAGNQPQHF